This passage covers 16 T cell receptor beta chains from one sample sequenced in a study of CD8 T cells in Susac syndrome. Reverse transcription of roughly 0.5 to 1 ug RNA used random hexamers. TCRdb re-called the immunoSEQ multiplex PCR reads with MiXCR, one entry per CDR3 protein. Of approximately 150,000 distinct CDR3 sequences in the sample, 94% were seen once. Sequences were obtained from CD4+ T cells from PBMCs. All receptors come from a human donor with multiple sclerosis.

The CDR3 DNA is TGTGCCAGCAGCTACGGGGACGGCAGAGATACGCAGTATTTT. Translating gives CASSYGDGRDTQYF. V is TRBV6-5 and J is TRBJ2-3; D tentatively fits TRBD1 or TRBD2 (5 bases each). CDR3 length equals 14 residues. CDR1 and CDR2 (germline): MNHEY, SVGAGI. V was cut by 6 bases and J by 5 bases, with 15 bases left in between.

This chain connects TRBV5-4 to TRBJ2-2; D gene ambiguous. The CDR3 runs to 12 residues. Germline V gene sequence: CDR1 SGHNT, CDR2 YYREEE (reference sequence). V gave up 4 bases and J gave up 7 bases, with 8 bases separating them. The CDR3 DNA sequence: TGTGCCAGCAGCGGTCGGCACGGGGAGCTGTTTTTT. As protein: CASSGRHGELFF.

The chain is built from TRBV14 and TRBJ1-5; D is unresolved. V was cut by 3 bases and J by 10 bases, with 22 bases left in between. Germline-derived CDR1 and CDR2 are SGHDN and FVKESK. The CDR3 runs to 16 residues. CDR3 residues: CASSQPREIWLGPQHF. The CDR3 coding sequence is TGTGCCAGCAGCCAGCCAAGGGAAATCTGGTTAGGCCCCCAGCATTTT.

The gene calls are TRBV5-1 and TRBJ2-6; D not certain. Per the germline V gene, CDR1 is SGHRS and CDR2 is YFSETQ. Trimming shortened V by 1 base and J by 0 bases, and 5 bases separated the two germline ends. The CDR3 is 15 amino acids. The CDR3 reads CASSLFNSGANVLTF. As DNA, the CDR3 is TGCGCCAGCAGCTTGTTCAACTCTGGGGCCAACGTCCTGACTTTC.

The V gene is TRBV6-5, the J gene TRBJ2-7, with a tentative D call TRBD2 (6 bases). Germline V gene lookup returns CDR1 MNHEY and CDR2 SVGAGI. The CDR3 runs 14 residues. V was shortened by 6 bases and J by 11 bases, with 23 bases between the two germline ends. DNA for the CDR3: TGTGCCAGCAGCCGAGGGACTGTCGCTCTAGGGGAGTACTTC. Translation: CASSRGTVALGEYF.

The CDR3 region has the DNA TGTGCCAGCAGTTTGAATGGCTACACCTTC. This encodes CASSLNGYTF. The rearrangement joins TRBV28 to TRBJ1-2; D remains ambiguous. The V end was cut by 3 bases, the J end by 6 bases, with 2 bases between. The germline V gene encodes CDR1 MDHEN and CDR2 SYDVKM. The CDR3 runs to 10 residues.

V is TRBV27 and J is TRBJ2-2, with TRBD2 as a possible D gene (5 bases). Germline V gives CDR1 MNHEY, CDR2 SMNVEV (reference sequence). Between the trimmed V and J ends, which lost 3 bases and 1 base, there was a span of 15 bases. CDR3 length: 17 residues. This CDR3 reads CASSFRIFTRNTGELFF. CDR3 nucleotide sequence: TGTGCCAGCAGTTTTAGGATATTTACTAGGAACACCGGGGAGCTGTTTTTT.

The CDR3 here is CASSQQGQETQYF. The CDR3 DNA sequence: TGTGCCAGCAGCCAGCAGGGCCAAGAGACCCAGTACTTC. The genes are TRBV4-2 and TRBJ2-5; weak D call: TRBD1 (5 bases). The length of the CDR3 is 13 residues. Per germline, CDR1 LGHNA and CDR2 YNFKEQ. V was clipped by 3 bases and J by 1 base, with 6 bases between them.

The chain combines TRBV5-1 with TRBJ2-5; D unclear. This CDR3 has 16 amino acids. Germline V gene lookup returns CDR1 SGHRS and CDR2 YFSETQ. V was shortened by 0 bases and J by 7 bases, with 19 bases between the two germline ends. The CDR3 protein is CASSLASAGGKRTQYF. CDR3 nucleotide sequence: TGCGCCAGCAGCTTGGCCTCGGCCGGTGGCAAGCGGACCCAGTACTTC.

The gene calls are TRBV28 and TRBJ2-5; D not certain. This CDR3 contains 16 residues. Trimming cost V 6 bases and J 1 base, with 18 bases left between them. Germline V gene lookup returns CDR1 MDHEN and CDR2 SYDVKM. The CDR3 here is CASRASGYRTQETQYF. The CDR3 coding sequence is TGTGCCAGCAGGGCCTCTGGATACAGAACCCAAGAGACCCAGTACTTC.

With regard to this clonotype: At one of its ends the junction is not consistent with the germline gene, which may arise from a read error. The rearrangement uses TRBV4-2 and TRBJ2-7; a possible D gene is TRBD1 (7 bases). Germline CDR1 reads LGHNA; CDR2 reads YNFKEQ. The CDR3 is 15 amino acids. Here the CDR3 DNA reads TGTGCCAGCAGCGAAGACAGGGACTCCACCTACGAGCAGTACTTC. Its translation is CASSEDRDSTYEQYF.

The chain employs TRBV7-9 and TRBJ1-4; D ambiguous. The V end lost 2 bases, the J end lost 8 bases, and 12 bases lay between the germline ends. The germline CDR1 and CDR2 sequences are SEHNR and FQNEAQ (reference sequence). The CDR3 extends over 14 amino acids. The CDR3 reads CASSLTSGGEKLFF. The CDR3 coding sequence is TGTGCCAGCAGCTTAACCTCCGGTGGAGAAAAACTGTTTTTT.

This clonotype appeared once. V and J are TRBV19 and TRBJ2-5; D remains unclear. Germline V gives CDR1 LNHDA, CDR2 SQIVND (reference sequence). Between the trimmed V and J ends, which lost 1 base and 5 bases, there was a span of 17 bases. CDR3 size: 16 residues. The CDR3 reads CASSIAPRYGHETQYF. The CDR3 bases are TGTGCCAGTAGTATAGCCCCACGATACGGTCACGAGACCCAGTACTTC.

The V gene is TRBV30, the J gene TRBJ2-3; a possible D gene is TRBD1 (5 bases). The CDR3 has 14 amino acids. V shed 2 bases and J shed 0 bases, with 9 bases lying between them. CDR1 is GTSNPN and CDR2 is SVGIG in the germline V gene (reference sequence). CDR3 sequence reads: CAWSQGFSTDTQYF. The CDR3, as DNA: TGTGCCTGGAGTCAGGGTTTTAGCACAGATACGCAGTATTTT.

V gene TRBV2 combines with J gene TRBJ2-4; TRBD2 aligns across 7 bases. CDR1 SNHLY and CDR2 FYNNEI come from the germline V gene. There are 12 residues in the CDR3. V lost 7 bases to trimming and J lost 6 bases; unmatched junction nucleotides: 3. CDR3 DNA: TGTGCCAGCACTGGGGGGGGAAACATTCAGTACTTC. Encoded protein: CASTGGGNIQYF.

The sample holds a few counts of this clonotype. This chain links TRBV7-2 with TRBJ2-3; D may be TRBD1 (5 bases). CDR3 length: 12 residues. V was pared by 4 bases and J by 7 bases, with 9 bases between. Looked up from germline, CDR1 is SGHTA and CDR2 is FQGNSA. CDR3 sequence reads: CASSSQGYTQYF. The CDR3 coding sequence is TGTGCCAGCAGCTCTCAGGGATATACGCAGTATTTT. Filled out from reference TRBV7-2 and TRBJ2-3, the complete variable domain reads GAGVSQSPSNKVTEKGKDVELRCDPISGHTALYWYRQSLGQGLEFLIYFQGNSAPDKSGLPSDRFSAERTGGSVSTLTIQRTQQEDSAVYLCASSSQGYTQYFGPGTRLTVL.